Listed below are T cell receptor beta chains from one sample, sequenced in a study of T cell repertoires in cytomegalovirus infection. Antigen specificity for these receptors is unknown. TCRdb re-called the reads with MiXCR, one entry per CDR3 protein. The sample includes some 900,000 distinct CDR3 sequences, about 31% seen only once; the top ten take around 12%. The input for sequencing was cultured CD8+ T cells from PBMCs, taken from culture after CMV antigen stimulation. The receptors come from a human donor in good health (CMV status not recorded). Some clones in this sample may be carry-over from other donors' samples. The CDR3 runs from the conserved cysteine through the conserved F or W. The D gene is left open where the match is weak. Size values are once, few and many counts, or a class for expanded clones, and some rows have none.

>-|few|TRBV6-2/TRBV6-3|TRBJ1-2
CASLGQSRYGYTF
TGTGCCAGCCTTGGACAGTCCCGCTATGGCTACACCTTC
>-|-|TRBV5-8|TRBJ2-5
CASSLIILYQETQYF
TGTGCCAGCAGCTTGATTATCTTGTACCAAGAGACCCAGTACTTC
>-|-|TRBV11-3|TRBJ2-1
CASSSDGNPGNEQFF
TGTGCCAGCAGCTCTGACGGGAACCCCGGCAATGAGCAGTTCTTC
>-|few|TRBV7-9|TRBJ1-1
CASSPPSGSWNTEAFF
TGTGCCAGCAGCCCTCCCAGCGGGAGTTGGAACACTGAAGCTTTCTTT
>TRBD2|-|TRBV6-1|TRBJ2-1
CASLSAGGSYNEQFF
TGTGCCAGCTTATCAGCGGGGGGCTCCTACAATGAGCAGTTCTTC
>-|few|TRBV25-1|TRBJ1-4
CASSKSILWSEKLFF
TGTGCCAGCAGTAAGAGTATTCTCTGGAGCGAAAAACTGTTTTTT
>-|-|TRBV7-2|TRBJ1-2
CASSLVGAHISSDSSNYGYTF
TGTGCCAGCAGCTTGGTGGGGGCCCACATTAGCAGTGATTCGTCTAACTATGGCTACACCTTC
>-|-|TRBV15|TRBJ1-5
CATSRDPGVVQPQHF
TGTGCCACCAGCAGAGATCCAGGGGTCGTTCAGCCCCAGCATTTT
>-|-|TRBV13|TRBJ1-4
CASSLASRVGEKLFF
TGTGCCAGCAGCTTAGCATCCCGGGTAGGCGAAAAACTGTTTTTT
>TRBD1|few|TRBV20-1|TRBJ1-5
CSARMGQYIHQPQHF
TGCAGTGCTAGAATGGGACAGTATATTCATCAGCCCCAGCATTTT
>-|few|TRBV9|TRBJ2-1
CASSPGVTFYNEQFF
TGTGCCAGCAGCCCTGGGGTTACCTTTTACAATGAGCAGTTCTTC
>TRBD1|few|TRBV12-3/TRBV12-4|TRBJ1-5
CASSFGTGLQQPQHF
TGTGCCAGCAGTTTTGGGACAGGGCTACAGCAGCCCCAGCATTTT
>TRBD2|many|TRBV7-2|TRBJ2-3
CASSLRSGVPGDTQYF
TGTGCCAGCAGCTTACGTAGCGGGGTCCCCGGGGATACGCAGTATTTT
>-|-|TRBV12-5|TRBJ1-5
CASGPAGGDRNQPQHF
TGTGCTAGTGGTCCCGCCGGAGGAGACCGTAATCAGCCCCAGCATTTT
>-|-|TRBV5-1|TRBJ2-3
CASSYGPGADTQYF
TGCGCCAGCAGCTATGGACCCGGGGCAGATACGCAGTATTTT
>TRBD1|-|TRBV6-6|TRBJ1-1
CASSYTPNPPPGGKNTEAFF
TGTGCCAGCAGTTACACCCCTAACCCCCCTCCAGGGGGGAAGAACACTGAAGCTTTCTTT
>-|many|TRBV7-8|TRBJ2-7
CASSSRRDRPSSYEQYF
TGTGCCAGCAGCTCGAGACGCGACAGGCCGAGCTCCTACGAGCAGTACTTC
>-|many|TRBV7-9|TRBJ2-5
CASSLSQGFQETQYF
TGTGCCAGCAGCTTAAGTCAGGGCTTTCAAGAGACCCAGTACTTC
>-|few|TRBV5-4|TRBJ2-1
CASSLPNNLSYNEQFF
TGTGCCAGCAGCTTACCCAACAACCTGTCATACAATGAGCAGTTCTTC
>-|-|TRBV6-5|TRBJ2-3
CASKGTASTDTQYF
TGTGCCAGCAAGGGGACGGCCAGCACAGATACGCAGTATTTT
>-|-|TRBV4-2|TRBJ2-2
CASSQESSSSGELFF
TGTGCCAGCAGCCAAGAGTCCTCGAGTTCCGGGGAGCTGTTTTTT
>-|few|TRBV19|TRBJ1-5
CASSIDLYMGNQPQHF
TGTGCCAGTAGTATAGACCTGTACATGGGCAATCAGCCCCAGCATTTT
>-|few|TRBV5-1|TRBJ2-1
CASSFGTRGRGSYNEQFF
TGCGCCAGCAGCTTTGGGACCCGGGGAAGGGGCTCCTACAATGAGCAGTTCTTC
>-|few|TRBV10-3|TRBJ2-7
CAIRLDRLGEQYF
TGTGCCATCAGATTAGACAGGCTTGGCGAGCAGTACTTC
>TRBD1|-|TRBV7-6|TRBJ1-2
CASSTRTGTNYGYTF
TGTGCCAGCAGCACCCGGACAGGGACTAACTATGGCTACACCTTC
>-|many|TRBV12-3/TRBV12-4|TRBJ2-3
CASSLVYHTDTQYF
TGTGCCAGCAGTTTAGTGTACCACACAGATACGCAGTATTTT
>-|few|TRBV10-3|TRBJ2-5
CAISEEGLETQYF
TGTGCCATCAGTGAAGAAGGGTTGGAGACCCAGTACTTC
>-|-|TRBV7-7|TRBJ2-5
CASSLAIRYSGEETQYF
TGTGCTAGCAGCTTAGCGATACGGTACTCGGGAGAAGAGACCCAGTACTTC
>-|many|TRBV10-2|TRBJ1-2
CASSEVPQPNGYTF
TGCGCCAGCAGTGAGGTCCCTCAGCCTAATGGCTACACCTTC
>-|many|TRBV7-6|TRBJ1-4
CASSLGATNEKLFF
TGTGCCAGCAGCTTAGGTGCAACTAATGAAAAACTGTTTTTT
>TRBD1|few|TRBV7-9|TRBJ2-3
CASSTRTGLGTDTQYF
TGTGCCAGCAGCACCCGGACAGGATTGGGCACAGATACGCAGTATTTT
>-|-|TRBV6-2/TRBV6-3|TRBJ2-1
CASSPWGGGQPSYNEQFF
TGTGCCAGCAGCCCCTGGGGGGGGGGACAGCCGTCCTACAATGAGCAGTTCTTC
>-|few|TRBV2|TRBJ1-1
CASSPSARGEAFF
TGTGCCAGCAGCCCCTCCGCCAGGGGTGAAGCTTTCTTT
>-|few|TRBV20-1|TRBJ2-3
CSASGIFTDTQYF
TGCAGTGCTTCAGGGATTTTCACAGATACGCAGTATTTT
>-|few|TRBV7-9|TRBJ1-1
CASSHGGDRRNTEAFF
TGTGCCAGCAGCCATGGGGGGGATAGGAGGAACACTGAAGCTTTCTTT
>TRBD1|-|TRBV12-3/TRBV12-4|TRBJ1-6
CASSSSSETGSSGGYSPLHF
TGTGCCAGCAGTTCCTCTTCGGAGACAGGGAGCTCCGGGGGTTATTCACCCCTCCACTTT
>-|-|TRBV10-3|TRBJ2-4
CAIRRDTGIQYF
TGTGCCATCAGACGGGACACCGGCATTCAGTACTTC
>-|few|TRBV6-1|TRBJ1-1
CASSESDGWNTEAFF
TGTGCCAGCAGTGAATCTGACGGATGGAACACTGAAGCTTTCTTT
>TRBD2|few|TRBV14|TRBJ2-3
CASSQGIAGHTDTQYF
TGTGCCAGCAGCCAAGGAATAGCGGGGCACACAGATACGCAGTATTTT
>TRBD1|-|TRBV6-8|TRBJ2-5
CASSYSGTGGISETQYF
TGTGCCAGCAGTTACTCCGGGACAGGGGGGATTTCGGAGACCCAGTACTTC
>-|-|TRBV6-5|TRBJ1-2
CASSYGGSNYGYTF
TGTGCCAGCAGTTATGGGGGTAGTAACTATGGCTACACCTTC
>TRBD1|few|TRBV12-5|TRBJ2-7
CASGFAFDRGDPYEQYF
TGTGCTAGTGGTTTTGCCTTCGACAGGGGGGATCCCTACGAGCAGTACTTC
>-|-|TRBV6-6|TRBJ2-7
CASSYGGPRDYEQYF
TGTGCCAGCAGTTACGGGGGGCCAAGAGACTACGAGCAGTACTTC
>-|many|TRBV7-2|TRBJ1-2
CASSLATAGFGYTF
TGTGCCAGCAGCTTAGCGACGGCAGGGTTTGGCTACACCTTC
>-|few|TRBV19|TRBJ1-4
CASSIEQGADEKLFF
TGTGCCAGTAGTATAGAACAGGGAGCTGATGAAAAACTGTTTTTT
>TRBD2|-|TRBV6-2/TRBV6-3|TRBJ2-3
CASSSLLGLGTWDTQYF
TGTGCCAGCAGTTCCCTTTTGGGACTAGGAACTTGGGATACGCAGTATTTT
>-|many|TRBV29-1|TRBJ1-1
CSVGRYTEAFF
TGCAGCGTTGGAAGGTACACTGAAGCTTTCTTT
>TRBD2|-|TRBV7-8|TRBJ2-5
CASSLGGGLAGYIETQYF
TGTGCCAGCAGCTTAGGGGGCGGACTAGCGGGGTATATTGAGACCCAGTACTTC
>-|-|TRBV7-6|TRBJ1-4
CASSSPDQADRREKLFF
TGTGCCAGCAGCTCCCCGGATCAGGCAGACCGGAGGGAAAAACTGTTTTTT
>-|-|TRBV28|TRBJ2-1
CASNKTWANYNEQFF
TGTGCCAGCAATAAAACTTGGGCCAACTACAATGAGCAGTTCTTC
>-|-|TRBV28|TRBJ2-7
CASSSDTESSYEQYF
TGTGCCAGCAGCTCGGACACCGAGAGCTCCTACGAGCAGTACTTC
>TRBD1|-|TRBV7-6|TRBJ1-1
CASSPYFIGQGSRTEAFF
TGTGCCAGCAGCCCCTATTTTATTGGACAGGGGTCTCGCACTGAAGCTTTCTTT
>-|few|TRBV7-6|TRBJ2-7
CAMTGIVSTYEQYF
TGTGCCATGACCGGTATTGTATCTACCTACGAGCAGTACTTC
>-|few|TRBV6-1|TRBJ2-1
CATLGTYNEQFF
TGTGCCACCTTGGGGACCTACAATGAGCAGTTCTTC
>TRBD2|-|TRBV2|TRBJ2-3
CASSPVAGGTDTQYF
TGTGCCAGCAGTCCCGTAGCGGGGGGCACAGATACGCAGTATTTT